This TCR beta chain is from a study of shared clonotypes between healthy human individuals. V trimming: 2 bases; J trimming: 9 bases; junction bases outside the gene matches: 5. Germline CDR1 and CDR2: SGHRS and YFSETQ. This CDR3 comprises 13 residues. This clone was detected only once. Assay used: immunoSEQ multiplex PCR; TCRdb lists only in-frame clones, some missing. The sample shows approximately 1.1 million clones, about 84% of them seen only once. Specimen: memory CD4+ T cells from PBMCs. Subset of the sample: CD45RA-negative fraction. This TCR was sampled from a man aged 18 to 29 in good health. Some clones in this sample may be carry-over from other donors' samples. This rearrangement joins TRBV5-1 to TRBJ2-1; 7 nucleotides line up with TRBD2. CDR3 DNA sequence: TGCGCCAGCAGCTTACGGGAGGAAGGTGAGCAGTTCTTC. Amino acid sequence: CASSLREEGEQFF.